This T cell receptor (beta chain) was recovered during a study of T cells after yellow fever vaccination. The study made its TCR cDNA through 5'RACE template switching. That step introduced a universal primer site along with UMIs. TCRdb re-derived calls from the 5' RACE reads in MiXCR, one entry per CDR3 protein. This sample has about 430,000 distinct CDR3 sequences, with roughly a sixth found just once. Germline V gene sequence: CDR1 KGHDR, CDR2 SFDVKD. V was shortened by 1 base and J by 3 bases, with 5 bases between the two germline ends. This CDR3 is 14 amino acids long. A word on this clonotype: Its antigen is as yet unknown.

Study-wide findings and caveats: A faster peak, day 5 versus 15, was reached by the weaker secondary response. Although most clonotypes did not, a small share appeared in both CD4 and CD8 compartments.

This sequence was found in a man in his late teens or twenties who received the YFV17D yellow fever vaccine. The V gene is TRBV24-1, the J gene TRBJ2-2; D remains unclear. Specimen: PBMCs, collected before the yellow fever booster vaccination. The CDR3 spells CATSDFPDTGELFF. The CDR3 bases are TGTGCCACCAGTGATTTCCCGGACACCGGGGAGCTGTTTTTT.